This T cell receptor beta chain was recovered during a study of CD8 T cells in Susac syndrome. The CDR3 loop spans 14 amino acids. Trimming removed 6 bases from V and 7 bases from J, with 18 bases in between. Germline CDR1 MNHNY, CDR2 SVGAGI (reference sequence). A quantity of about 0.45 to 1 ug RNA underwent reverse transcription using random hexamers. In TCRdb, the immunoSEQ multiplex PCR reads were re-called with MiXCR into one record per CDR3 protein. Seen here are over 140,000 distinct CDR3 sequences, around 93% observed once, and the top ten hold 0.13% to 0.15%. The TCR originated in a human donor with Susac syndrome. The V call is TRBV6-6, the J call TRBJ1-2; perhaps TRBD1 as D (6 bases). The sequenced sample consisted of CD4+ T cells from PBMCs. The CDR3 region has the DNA TGTGCCAGCAGCCCAATGGGGGCCGGCACTGGCTACACCTTC. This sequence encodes CASSPMGAGTGYTF.